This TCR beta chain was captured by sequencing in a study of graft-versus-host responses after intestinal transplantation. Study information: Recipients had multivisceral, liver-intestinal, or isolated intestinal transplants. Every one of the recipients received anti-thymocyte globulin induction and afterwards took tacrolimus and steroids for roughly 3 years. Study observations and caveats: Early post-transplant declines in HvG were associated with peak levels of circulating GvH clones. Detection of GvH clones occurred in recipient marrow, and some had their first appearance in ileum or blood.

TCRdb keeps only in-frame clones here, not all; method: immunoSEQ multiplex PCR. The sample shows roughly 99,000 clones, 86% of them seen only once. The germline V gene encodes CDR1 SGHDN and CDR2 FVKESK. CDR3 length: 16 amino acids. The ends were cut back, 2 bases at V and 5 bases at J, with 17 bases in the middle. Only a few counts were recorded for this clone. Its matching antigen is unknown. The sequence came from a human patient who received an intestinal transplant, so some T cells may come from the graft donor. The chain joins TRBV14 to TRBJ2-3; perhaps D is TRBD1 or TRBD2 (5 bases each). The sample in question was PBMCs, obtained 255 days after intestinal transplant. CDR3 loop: CASSQTTTVGGDTQYF. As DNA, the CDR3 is TGTGCCAGCAGCCAAACTACGACCGTTGGGGGAGATACGCAGTATTTT.